What follows are 20 T cell receptor beta chains derived from one specimen sequenced in a study of cytomegalovirus exposure and HLA in healthy donors. PCR involved 60 Vbeta and 13 Jbeta primers. TCRdb keeps only in-frame clones here, not all; method: immunoSEQ multiplex PCR. The top ten clones hold around 0.76% of a sample with about 100,000 clones, approximately 80% of them seen once. The sequenced sample consisted of PBMCs. These receptors were obtained from a woman aged 60-70 years in good health and CMV-seronegative.

This clone appeared a single time. The gene calls are TRBV28 and TRBJ1-1; D not resolved. Germline CDR1 reads MDHEN; CDR2 reads SYDVKM. The CDR3 is 11 residues long. Between the trimmed V and J ends, which lost 7 bases and 0 bases, there was a span of 3 bases. The chain's CDR3 is CASTVNTEAFF. The CDR3 bases are TGTGCCAGCACGGTGAACACTGAAGCTTTCTTT. Combining the CDR3 with reference TRBV28 and TRBJ1-1 gives the whole variable domain DVKVTQSSRYLVKRTGEKVFLECVQDMDHENMFWYRQDPGLGLRLIYFSYDVKMKEKGDIPEGYSVSREKKERFSLILESASTNQTSMYLCASTVNTEAFFGQGTRLTVV.

The chain carries TRBV6-6 and TRBJ2-7; the match to TRBD2 covers 12 bases. The CDR3 has 12 amino acids. The germline CDR1 and CDR2 sequences are MNHNY and SVGAGI (reference sequence). The junction had 0 bases not matched to a gene; V was cut back by 5 bases and J by 7 bases. DNA of the CDR3: TGTGCCAGCAGTGGGACTAGCGGGGAGCAGTACTTC. As protein: CASSGTSGEQYF.

The CDR3 loop reads CASSLHNEQFF. The CDR3 DNA reads as TGTGCCAGCAGCCTCCACAATGAGCAGTTCTTC. V usage is TRBV9 and J usage is TRBJ2-1, with D hard to call. Deletions cut 4 bases from V and 5 bases from J, with 4 bases between. Germline assignment: CDR1 SGDLS and CDR2 YYNGEE. This CDR3 contains 11 residues.

This clone was seen just once. V usage is TRBV10-3 and J usage is TRBJ1-1; TRBD1 agrees at 9 bases. The ends lost 6 bases at V and 6 bases at J; junction bases unmatched: 5. CDR3 size: 13 residues. Germline V gives CDR1 ENHRY, CDR2 SYGVKD. This CDR3 reads CAIRETGGSEAFF. For the CDR3, the DNA is TGTGCCATCAGAGAAACAGGGGGCTCTGAAGCTTTCTTT.

This chain connects TRBV27 to TRBJ2-4; TRBD2 might be the D (6 bases). Trimming removed 1 base at V and 8 bases at J, with 12 bases between. The CDR3 sequence is 14 residues long. The germline V gene has CDR1 MNHEY and CDR2 SMNVEV (reference sequence). The CDR3 here is CASSLYGGVDIQYF. CDR3 nucleotide sequence: TGTGCCAGCAGTTTATACGGAGGGGTAGACATTCAGTACTTC.

The chain combines TRBV19 with TRBJ1-1, with a tentative D call TRBD1 (6 bases). Germline V gene sequence: CDR1 LNHDA, CDR2 SQIVND (reference sequence). The length of the CDR3 is 14 residues. Trimming cost V 6 bases and J 4 bases, with 15 bases left between them. The CDR3 loop is CASRPRQAVTEAFF. CDR3 coding DNA: TGTGCCAGTAGGCCAAGACAGGCGGTCACTGAAGCTTTCTTT.

V usage is TRBV6-1 and J usage is TRBJ2-3; the D gene is possibly TRBD1 (6 bases). Between the trimmed V and J ends, which lost 5 bases and 4 bases, there was a span of 13 bases. CDR1 and CDR2 (germline): MNHNS, SASEGT. The CDR3 runs to 14 residues. CDR3 residues: CASSKTGRADTQYF. The CDR3 DNA reads TGTGCCAGCAGTAAAACAGGGCGAGCAGATACGCAGTATTTT.

This chain uses TRBV30 with TRBJ2-5, with TRBD2 as a possible D gene (5 bases). V was cut by 2 bases and J by 2 bases, with 12 bases left in between. This CDR3 spans 14 amino acids. In germline, CDR1 is GTSNPN, CDR2 SVGIG (reference sequence). This CDR3 is CAWSSVGVQETQYF. Here the CDR3 DNA reads TGTGCCTGGAGTTCGGTCGGGGTTCAAGAGACCCAGTACTTC.

The chain couples TRBV27 to TRBJ1-6; D gene unclear. This CDR3 region has 14 residues. The V and J ends lost 2 bases and 12 bases respectively, with 14 bases between them. The germline CDR1 and CDR2 sequences are MNHEY and SMNVEV (reference sequence). CDR3 in amino acids: CASSLHISDLPLHF. The DNA for the CDR3 is TGTGCCAGCAGTTTACACATCTCTGATTTACCCCTCCACTTT.

The genes are TRBV28 and TRBJ1-4; TRBD1 agrees at 9 bases. Trimming removed 2 bases from V and 5 bases from J; junction bases left unmatched: 9. Germline CDR1 reads MDHEN; CDR2 reads SYDVKM. The CDR3 extends over 17 amino acids. The CDR3 sequence: CASSLATGGFGNEKLFF. For the CDR3, the DNA is TGTGCCAGCAGTTTAGCGACAGGGGGATTCGGAAATGAAAAACTGTTTTTT.

The chain uses TRBV5-6 and TRBJ1-1; 9 bases agree with TRBD1. The V gene's germline CDR1 is SGHDT and CDR2 YYEEEE. Losses at the gene ends were 5 bases for V and 1 base for J; bases not matched to a gene: 3. The CDR3 covers 14 residues. The DNA of the CDR3 is TGTGCCAGCAGGGGACAGGGAAGGAACACTGAAGCTTTCTTT. This sequence encodes CASRGQGRNTEAFF.

The V gene is TRBV5-4, the J gene TRBJ1-2; TRBD1 matches at 7 bases. The V and J ends lost 4 bases and 4 bases, in that order; junction bases with no gene match: 7. CDR3 size: 14 residues. Per germline, CDR1 SGHNT and CDR2 YYREEE (reference sequence). CDR3 sequence reads: CASSPQGDLYGYTF. As DNA, the CDR3 is TGTGCCAGCAGCCCCCAGGGGGATCTCTATGGCTACACCTTC.

The chain couples TRBV10-3 to TRBJ1-1; D may be TRBD1 (6 bases). Trimming took off 3 bases at V and 0 bases at J, with 14 bases between the two ends. This CDR3 is 16 amino acids long. Germline CDR1 reads ENHRY; CDR2 reads SYGVKD. The CDR3 region has the DNA TGTGCCATCAGTGAAGCAGGGGCGAACATGAACACTGAAGCTTTCTTT. It specifies CAISEAGANMNTEAFF.

The chain combines TRBV7-9 with TRBJ2-2; a weak D match, TRBD1 (5 bases). The CDR3 totals 14 residues. Germline V gene lookup returns CDR1 SEHNR and CDR2 FQNEAQ (reference sequence). Trimming shortened V by 4 bases and J by 3 bases, and 9 bases separated the two germline ends. In DNA, the CDR3 is TGTGCCAGCAGCTACGACAGTCACACCGGGGAGCTGTTTTTT. Protein: CASSYDSHTGELFF.

A single count supports this clone. The chain couples TRBV13 to TRBJ2-7, with D tentatively TRBD2 (5 bases). V was clipped by 8 bases and J by 0 bases, with 20 bases between them. This CDR3 has 16 amino acids. Looked up from germline, CDR1 is PRHDT and CDR2 is FYEKMQ (reference sequence). CDR3 nucleotides: TGTGCCAGCCAACGACGGAGGACTGAACTCTCCTACGAGCAGTACTTC. As protein: CASQRRRTELSYEQYF.

The J gene is TRBJ1-2, the V gene TRBV29-1; 10 bases fit TRBD1. Germline CDR1 and CDR2: SQVTM and ANQGSEA. This CDR3 is built from 13 residues. Germline trimming cut 6 bases from V and 1 base from J; bases unmatched to any gene: 2. CDR3 in amino acids: CSVWDRGNYGYTF. The DNA of the CDR3 is TGCAGCGTCTGGGACAGGGGTAACTATGGCTACACCTTC.

With regard to this clone: Other DNA sequences of this sample code for an identical CDR3. This chain joins TRBV6-5 and TRBJ2-7, with D tentatively TRBD1 (5 bases). Germline V CDR1 and CDR2: MNHEY, SVGAGI. V lost 0 bases and J lost 3, with 6 bases in between. The CDR3 runs 13 residues. In nucleotides, the CDR3 is TGTGCCAGCAGTTACTCAAGGGGCTACGAGCAGTACTTC. Translating it yields CASSYSRGYEQYF.

This clone was observed a few times. This sequence joins TRBV6-1 and TRBJ2-4, with D maybe TRBD2 (7 bases). The germline V gene encodes CDR1 MNHNS and CDR2 SASEGT. Trimming left V 4 bases short and J 3 bases short, with 16 bases between. The CDR3 contains 16 residues. The CDR3 nucleotides are TGTGCCAGCAGTGGCCAAGGGGGGAGGGTCAAAAACATTCAGTACTTC. It encodes CASSGQGGRVKNIQYF.

J is TRBJ1-1 and V is TRBV5-1, with TRBD1 as a possible D gene (5 bases). CDR3 length: 14 residues. V shed 5 bases and J shed 11 bases, with 22 bases lying between them. CDR1 and CDR2 (germline): SGHRS, YFSETQ. The CDR3 coding sequence is TGCGCCAGCAGAATAGGGTCCTCGGGGGAAGACGCTTTCTTT. Translation: CASRIGSSGEDAFF.

V gene TRBV19 combines with J gene TRBJ1-1; 10 bases align to TRBD1. The V segment lost 3 bases and the J segment 6 bases; nucleotides outside the gene matches: 7. The CDR3 extends over 15 amino acids. Germline V gives CDR1 LNHDA, CDR2 SQIVND (reference sequence). The CDR3 region is CASSISGDRGSEAFF. As DNA, the CDR3 is TGTGCCAGTAGTATCAGCGGGGACAGGGGCTCTGAAGCTTTCTTT.